These T cell receptor beta chains were read from a single sample in a study of blood T cell repertoires in COVID-19. This table comes from immunoSEQ multiplex PCR, and its TCRdb copy is limited to in-frame clones, with some not included. This table holds approximately 170,000 clones, about 88% found once. The sequenced sample was peripheral blood. These receptors all stem from a man in his fifties or sixties with acute or convalescent COVID-19. Each CDR3 is given with its conserved first and last residue. The order of the fields is D gene, clone size, J gene, V gene, CDR3 protein, CDR3 DNA. A D gene is named only where the DNA matches it firmly. Not every row has a clone size; where given, it reads once, few, many or a size class.

TRBD1 NA TRBJ1-2 TRBV9 CASSPPGTADLPNYGYTF TGTGCCAGCAGCCCCCCCGGGACAGCCGACCTTCCTAACTATGGCTACACCTTC
TRBD1 NA TRBJ1-1 TRBV7-2 CASSPTDRGTEAFF TGTGCCAGCAGCCCTACCGACAGGGGCACTGAAGCTTTCTTT
NA NA TRBJ1-1 TRBV7-3 CASSLQVFGEAFF TGTGCCAGCAGCTTACAGGTTTTTGGCGAAGCTTTCTTT
NA NA TRBJ2-1 TRBV24-1 CATSDQDSRSSYNEQFF TGTGCCACCAGTGACCAGGACTCGAGGAGCTCCTACAATGAGCAGTTCTTC
NA NA TRBJ1-1 TRBV12-5 CASGLYGGGMNTEAFF TGTGCTAGTGGTTTGTACGGAGGTGGGATGAACACTGAAGCTTTCTTT
NA NA TRBJ1-5 TRBV7-8 CASSSSEGNQPQHF TGTGCCAGCAGCTCCTCGGAGGGGAATCAGCCCCAGCATTTT
TRBD1 NA TRBJ1-1 TRBV27 CASSLDRRPNTEAFF TGTGCCAGCAGTTTGGACAGGAGGCCGAACACTGAAGCTTTCTTT
NA few TRBJ2-2 TRBV10-3 CAIKIRSTGELFF TGTGCCATCAAGATCCGCAGCACCGGGGAGCTGTTTTTT
NA few TRBJ1-3 TRBV4-2 CASSEHGKETDTIYF TGTGCCAGCAGTGAACACGGAAAGGAGACTGACACCATATATTTT
TRBD1 NA TRBJ1-1 TRBV5-4 CASSWGTGGISEAFF TGTGCCAGCAGCTGGGGGACAGGGGGTATCTCTGAAGCTTTCTTT
NA NA TRBJ2-5 TRBV10-3 CAIRGGETQYF TGTGCCATCAGGGGGGGTGAGACCCAGTACTTC
NA NA TRBJ2-4 TRBV9 CASSGMGLAKNIQYF TGTGCCAGCAGCGGCATGGGACTAGCCAAAAACATTCAGTACTTC